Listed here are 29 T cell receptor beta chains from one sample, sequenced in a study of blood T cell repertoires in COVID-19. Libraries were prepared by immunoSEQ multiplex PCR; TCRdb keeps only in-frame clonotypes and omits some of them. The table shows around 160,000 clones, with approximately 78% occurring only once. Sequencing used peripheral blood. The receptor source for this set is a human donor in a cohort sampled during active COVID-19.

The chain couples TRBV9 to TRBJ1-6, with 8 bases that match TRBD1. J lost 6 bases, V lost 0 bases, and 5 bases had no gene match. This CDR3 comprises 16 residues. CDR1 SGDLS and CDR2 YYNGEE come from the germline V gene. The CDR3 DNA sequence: TGTGCCAGCAGCGTAGACGGGACAGGTCGTAATTCACCCCTCCACTTT. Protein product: CASSVDGTGRNSPLHF.

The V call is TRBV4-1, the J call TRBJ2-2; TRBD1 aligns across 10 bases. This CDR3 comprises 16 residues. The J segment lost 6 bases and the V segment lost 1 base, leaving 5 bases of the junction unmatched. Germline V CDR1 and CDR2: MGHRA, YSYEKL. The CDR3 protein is CASSQVWTGGSGELFF. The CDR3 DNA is TGCGCCAGCAGCCAAGTCTGGACAGGGGGGTCCGGGGAGCTGTTTTTT.

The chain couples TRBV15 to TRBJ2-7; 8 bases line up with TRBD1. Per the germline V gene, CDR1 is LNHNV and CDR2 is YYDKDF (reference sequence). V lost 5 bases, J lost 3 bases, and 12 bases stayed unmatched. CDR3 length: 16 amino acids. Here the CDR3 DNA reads TGTGCCACCAGCGCTACCCTCGGGACAGGACACTACGAGCAGTACTTC. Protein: CATSATLGTGHYEQYF.

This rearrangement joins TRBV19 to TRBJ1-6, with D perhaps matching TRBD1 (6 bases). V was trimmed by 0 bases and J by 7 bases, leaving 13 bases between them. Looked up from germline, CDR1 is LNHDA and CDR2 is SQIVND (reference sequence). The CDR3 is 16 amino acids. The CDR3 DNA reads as TGTGCCAGTAGTATAGAGGCAGGGGTACGAAATTCACCCCTCCACTTT. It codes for CASSIEAGVRNSPLHF.

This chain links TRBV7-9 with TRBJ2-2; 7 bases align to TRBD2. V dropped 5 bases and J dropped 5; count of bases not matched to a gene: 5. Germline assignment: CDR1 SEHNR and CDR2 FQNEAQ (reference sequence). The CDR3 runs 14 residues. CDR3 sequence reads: CASSPRLATGELFF. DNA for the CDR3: TGTGCCAGCAGCCCTAGACTAGCAACCGGGGAGCTGTTTTTT.

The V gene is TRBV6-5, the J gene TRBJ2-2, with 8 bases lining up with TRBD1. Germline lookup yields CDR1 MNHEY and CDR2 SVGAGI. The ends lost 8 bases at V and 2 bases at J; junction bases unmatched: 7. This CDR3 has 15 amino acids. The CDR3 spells CASVNRGVNTGELFF. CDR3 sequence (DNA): TGTGCCAGCGTAAACAGGGGGGTAAACACCGGGGAGCTGTTTTTT.

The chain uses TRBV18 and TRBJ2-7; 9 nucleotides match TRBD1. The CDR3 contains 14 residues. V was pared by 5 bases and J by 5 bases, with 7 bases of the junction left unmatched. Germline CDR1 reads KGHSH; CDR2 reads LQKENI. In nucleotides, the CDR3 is TGTGCCAGCTCAACCTACAGGGGGCGCGACGAGCAGTACTTC. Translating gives CASSTYRGRDEQYF.

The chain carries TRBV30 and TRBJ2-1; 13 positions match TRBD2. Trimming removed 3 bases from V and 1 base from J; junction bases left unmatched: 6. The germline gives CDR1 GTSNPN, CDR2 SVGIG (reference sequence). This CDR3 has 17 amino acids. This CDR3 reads CAWRTSGGTLSYNEQFF. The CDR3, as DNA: TGTGCCTGGAGGACTAGCGGGGGGACTCTTTCCTACAATGAGCAGTTCTTC. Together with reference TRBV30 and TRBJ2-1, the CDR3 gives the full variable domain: SQTIHQWPATLVQPVGSPLSLECTVEGTSNPNLYWYRQAAGRGLQLLFYSVGIGQISSEVPQNLSASRPQDRQFILSSKKLLLSDSGFYLCAWRTSGGTLSYNEQFFGPGTRLTVL.

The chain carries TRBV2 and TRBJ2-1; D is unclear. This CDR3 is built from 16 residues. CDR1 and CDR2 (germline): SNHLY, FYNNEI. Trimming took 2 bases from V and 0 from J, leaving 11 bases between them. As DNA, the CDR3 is TGTGCCAGCAGTGAAACTGTTCCCACCTCCTACAATGAGCAGTTCTTC. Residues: CASSETVPTSYNEQFF.

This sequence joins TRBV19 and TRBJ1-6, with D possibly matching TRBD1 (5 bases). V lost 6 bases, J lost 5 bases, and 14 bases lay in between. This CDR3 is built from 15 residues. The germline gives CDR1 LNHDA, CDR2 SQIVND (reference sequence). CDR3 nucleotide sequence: TGTGCCAGTAGCACTTCAGGGCTAAATAATTCACCCCTCCACTTT. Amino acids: CASSTSGLNNSPLHF.

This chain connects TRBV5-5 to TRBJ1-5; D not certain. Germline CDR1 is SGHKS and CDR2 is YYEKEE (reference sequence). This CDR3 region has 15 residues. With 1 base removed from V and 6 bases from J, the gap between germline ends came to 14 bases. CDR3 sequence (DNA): TGTGCCAGCAGCTTGACCCCCAGAACCACTCAGCCCCAGCATTTT. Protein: CASSLTPRTTQPQHF.

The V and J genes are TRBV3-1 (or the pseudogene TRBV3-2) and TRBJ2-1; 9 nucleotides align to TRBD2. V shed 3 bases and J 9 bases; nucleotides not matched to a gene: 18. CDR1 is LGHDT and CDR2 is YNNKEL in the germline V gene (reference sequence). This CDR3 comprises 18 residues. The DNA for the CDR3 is TGTGCCAGCAGCCAGGAACTGACTAGCGGCCTTAGTAGTGGTGAGCAGTTCTTC. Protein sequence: CASSQELTSGLSSGEQFF.

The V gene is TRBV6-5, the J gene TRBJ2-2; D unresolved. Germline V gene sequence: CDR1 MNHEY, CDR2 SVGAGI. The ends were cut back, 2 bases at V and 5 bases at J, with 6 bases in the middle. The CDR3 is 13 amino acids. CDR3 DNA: TGTGCCAGCAGTTACGTGCAGACCGGGGAGCTGTTTTTT. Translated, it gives CASSYVQTGELFF.

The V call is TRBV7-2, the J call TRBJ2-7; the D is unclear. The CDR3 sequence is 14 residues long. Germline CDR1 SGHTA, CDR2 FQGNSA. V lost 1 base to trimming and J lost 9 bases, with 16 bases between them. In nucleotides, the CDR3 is TGTGCCAGCAGCTTAGAACGCGGTACTACGAGGCAGTACTTC. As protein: CASSLERGTTRQYF.

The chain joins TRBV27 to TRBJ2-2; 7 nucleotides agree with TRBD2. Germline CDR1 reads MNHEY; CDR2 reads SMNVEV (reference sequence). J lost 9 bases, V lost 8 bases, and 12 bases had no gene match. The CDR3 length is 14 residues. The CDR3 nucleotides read TGTGCCAGCGGGAGGGCAGGGAGGGGTCGGGAGCTGTTTTTT. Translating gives CASGRAGRGRELFF.

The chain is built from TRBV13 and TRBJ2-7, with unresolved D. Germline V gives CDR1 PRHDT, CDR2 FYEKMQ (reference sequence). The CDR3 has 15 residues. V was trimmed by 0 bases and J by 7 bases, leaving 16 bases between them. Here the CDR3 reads CASSLGAVPSWEQYF. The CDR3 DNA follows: TGTGCCAGCAGCTTAGGCGCGGTGCCTTCCTGGGAGCAGTACTTC.

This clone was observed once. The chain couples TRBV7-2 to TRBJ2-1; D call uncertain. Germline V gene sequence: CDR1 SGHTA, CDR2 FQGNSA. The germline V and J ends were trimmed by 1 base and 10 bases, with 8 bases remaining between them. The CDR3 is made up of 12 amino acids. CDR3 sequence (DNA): TGTGCCAGCAGCTTAGGAGTCTGGGAGCAGTTCTTC. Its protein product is CASSLGVWEQFF.

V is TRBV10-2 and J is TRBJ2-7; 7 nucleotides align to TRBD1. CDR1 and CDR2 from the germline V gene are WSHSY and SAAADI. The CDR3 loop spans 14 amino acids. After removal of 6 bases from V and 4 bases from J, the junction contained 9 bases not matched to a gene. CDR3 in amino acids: CASRLQGTSYEQYF. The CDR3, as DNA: TGCGCCAGCAGATTACAGGGGACGTCGTACGAGCAGTACTTC.

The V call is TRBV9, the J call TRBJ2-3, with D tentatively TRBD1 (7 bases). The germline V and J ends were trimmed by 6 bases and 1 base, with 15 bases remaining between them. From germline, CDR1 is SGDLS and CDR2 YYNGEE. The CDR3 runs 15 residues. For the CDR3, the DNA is TGTGCCAGCAACGGAGGGGGCTTTGGCACAGATACGCAGTATTTT. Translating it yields CASNGGGFGTDTQYF.

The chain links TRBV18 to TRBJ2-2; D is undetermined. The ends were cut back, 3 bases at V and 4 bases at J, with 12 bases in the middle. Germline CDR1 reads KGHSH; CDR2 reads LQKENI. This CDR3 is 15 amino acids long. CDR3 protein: CASSPYYGRTGELFF. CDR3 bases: TGTGCCAGCTCACCCTATTATGGTCGCACCGGGGAGCTGTTTTTT. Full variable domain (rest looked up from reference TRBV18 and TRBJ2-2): NAGVMQNPRHLVRRRGQEARLRCSPMKGHSHVYWYRQLPEEGLKFMVYLQKENIIDESGMPKERFSAEFPKEGPSILRIQQVVRGDSAAYFCASSPYYGRTGELFFGEGSRLTVL.

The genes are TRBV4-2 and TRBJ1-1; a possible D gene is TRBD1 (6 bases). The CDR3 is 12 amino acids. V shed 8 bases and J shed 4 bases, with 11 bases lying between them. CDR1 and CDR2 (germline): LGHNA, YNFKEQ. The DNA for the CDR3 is TGTGCCAGCGGACTAGGGGGCACTGAAGCTTTCTTT. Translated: CASGLGGTEAFF.

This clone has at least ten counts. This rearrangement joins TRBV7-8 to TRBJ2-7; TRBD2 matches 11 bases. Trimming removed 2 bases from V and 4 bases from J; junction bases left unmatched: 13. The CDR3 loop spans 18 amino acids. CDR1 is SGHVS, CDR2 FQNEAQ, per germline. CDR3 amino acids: CASSLPMRLAGLKYEQYF. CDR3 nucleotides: TGTGCCAGCAGCTTACCGATGAGACTAGCGGGGTTGAAGTACGAGCAGTACTTC. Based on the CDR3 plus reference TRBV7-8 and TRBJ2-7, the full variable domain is GAGVSQSPRYKVAKRGQDVALRCDPISGHVSLFWYQQALGQGPEFLTYFQNEAQLDKSGLPSDRFFAERPEGSVSTLKIQRTQQEDSAVYLCASSLPMRLAGLKYEQYFGPGTRLTVT.

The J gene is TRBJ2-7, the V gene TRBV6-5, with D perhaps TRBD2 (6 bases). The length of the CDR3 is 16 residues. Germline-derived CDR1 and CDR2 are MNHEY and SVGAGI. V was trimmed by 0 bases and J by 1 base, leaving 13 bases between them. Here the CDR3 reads CASSYSGGPRSYEQYF. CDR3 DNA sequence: TGTGCCAGCAGTTACTCGGGAGGACCTAGGTCCTACGAGCAGTACTTC.

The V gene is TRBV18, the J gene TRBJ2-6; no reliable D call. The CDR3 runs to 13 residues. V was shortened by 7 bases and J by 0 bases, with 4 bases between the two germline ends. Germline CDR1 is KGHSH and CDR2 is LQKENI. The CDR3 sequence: CASLISGANVLTF. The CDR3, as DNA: TGTGCCAGCTTAATCTCTGGGGCCAACGTCCTGACTTTC.

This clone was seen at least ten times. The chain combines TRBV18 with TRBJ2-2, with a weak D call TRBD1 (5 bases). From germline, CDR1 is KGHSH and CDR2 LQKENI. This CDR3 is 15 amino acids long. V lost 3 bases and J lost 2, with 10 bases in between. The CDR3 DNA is TGTGCCAGCTCACCGATGGACACCAACACCGGGGAGCTGTTTTTT. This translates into CASSPMDTNTGELFF.

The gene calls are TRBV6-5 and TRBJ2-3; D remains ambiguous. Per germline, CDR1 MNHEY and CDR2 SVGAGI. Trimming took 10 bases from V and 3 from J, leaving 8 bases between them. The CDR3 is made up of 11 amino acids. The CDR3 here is CATLQTDTQYF. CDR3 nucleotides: TGTGCCACCCTTCAGACAGATACGCAGTATTTT.

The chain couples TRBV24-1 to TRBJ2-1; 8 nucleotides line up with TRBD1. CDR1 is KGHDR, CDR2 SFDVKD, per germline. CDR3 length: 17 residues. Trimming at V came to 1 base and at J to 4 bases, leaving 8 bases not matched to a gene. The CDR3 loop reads CATSDFKPGGAYNEQFF. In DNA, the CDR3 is TGTGCCACCAGTGATTTTAAACCAGGGGGCGCTTACAATGAGCAGTTCTTC.

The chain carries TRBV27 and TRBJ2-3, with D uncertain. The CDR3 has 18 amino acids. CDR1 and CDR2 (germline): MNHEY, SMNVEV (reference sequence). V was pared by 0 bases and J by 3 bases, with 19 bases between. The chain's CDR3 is CASSLSFPPRMMTDTQYF. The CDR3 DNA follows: TGTGCCAGCAGTTTATCCTTCCCCCCCAGGATGATGACAGATACGCAGTATTTT.

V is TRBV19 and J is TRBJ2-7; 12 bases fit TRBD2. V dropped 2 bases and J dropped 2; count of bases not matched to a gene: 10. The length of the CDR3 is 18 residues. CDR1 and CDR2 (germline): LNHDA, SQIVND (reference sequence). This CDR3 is CASSITLGRTSGTYEQYF. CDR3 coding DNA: TGTGCCAGTAGTATAACCCTGGGCCGGACTAGCGGGACCTACGAGCAGTACTTC.